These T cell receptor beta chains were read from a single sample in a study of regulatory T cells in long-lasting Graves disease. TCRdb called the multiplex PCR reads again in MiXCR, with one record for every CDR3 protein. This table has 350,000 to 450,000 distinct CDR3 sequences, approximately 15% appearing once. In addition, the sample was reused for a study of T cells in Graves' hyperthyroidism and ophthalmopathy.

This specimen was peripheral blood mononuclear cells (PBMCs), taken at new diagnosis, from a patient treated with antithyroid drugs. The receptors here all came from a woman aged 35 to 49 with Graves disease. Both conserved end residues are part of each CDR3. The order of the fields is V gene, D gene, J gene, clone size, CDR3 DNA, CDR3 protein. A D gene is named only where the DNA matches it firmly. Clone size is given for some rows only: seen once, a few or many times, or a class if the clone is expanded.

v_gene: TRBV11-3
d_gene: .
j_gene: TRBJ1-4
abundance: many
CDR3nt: TGTGCCAGCAGCCCCAAGGACCTCAATGAAAAACTGTTTTTT
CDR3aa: CASSPKDLNEKLFF

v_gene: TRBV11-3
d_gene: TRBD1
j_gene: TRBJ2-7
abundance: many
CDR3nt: TGTGCCAGCAGCTTAACCGGACAGGGGTCCTACGAGCAGTACTTC
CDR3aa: CASSLTGQGSYEQYF

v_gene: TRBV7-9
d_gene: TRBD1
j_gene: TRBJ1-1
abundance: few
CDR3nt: TGTGCCAGCAGCTTACGACAGGGACAGAACACTGAAGCTTTCTTT
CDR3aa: CASSLRQGQNTEAFF

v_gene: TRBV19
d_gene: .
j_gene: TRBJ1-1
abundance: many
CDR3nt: TGTGCCAGTAGCACATCATTGGGGACTCTATTCACTGAAGCTTTCTTT
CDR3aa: CASSTSLGTLFTEAFF

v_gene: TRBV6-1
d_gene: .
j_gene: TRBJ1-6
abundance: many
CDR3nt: TGTGCCAGCAGTGAAGCGTGGGACATGCCTACCCTCCACTTT
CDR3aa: CASSEAWDMPTLHF

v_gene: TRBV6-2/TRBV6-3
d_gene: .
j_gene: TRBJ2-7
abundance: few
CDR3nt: TGTGCCAGTACATCCGGGAGTAGGTACGAGCAGTACTTC
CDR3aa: CASTSGSRYEQYF

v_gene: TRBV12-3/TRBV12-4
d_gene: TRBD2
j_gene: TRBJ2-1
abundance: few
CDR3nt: TGTGCCAGCGGTCTAATAGCGGGCCGATCCTACAATGAGCAGTTCTTC
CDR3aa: CASGLIAGRSYNEQFF

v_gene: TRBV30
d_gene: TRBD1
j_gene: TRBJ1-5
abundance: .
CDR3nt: TGTGCCTGGAGTGTACGAGTTGGACAGGGTAGTTACCAGCCCCAGCATTTT
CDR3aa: CAWSVRVGQGSYQPQHF

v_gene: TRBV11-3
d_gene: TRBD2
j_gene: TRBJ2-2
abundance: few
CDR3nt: TGTGCCAGCAGCTTGAGACTAGCGGGAGGGCCGGGCACCGGGGAGCTGTTTTTT
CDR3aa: CASSLRLAGGPGTGELFF

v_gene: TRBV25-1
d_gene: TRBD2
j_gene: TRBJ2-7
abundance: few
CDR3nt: TGTGCCATCTCCCCCCATAGCGGGTCCTACTCCTACGAGCAGTACTTC
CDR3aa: CAISPHSGSYSYEQYF

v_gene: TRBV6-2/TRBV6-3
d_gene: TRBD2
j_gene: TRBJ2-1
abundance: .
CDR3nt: TGTGCCAGCAGCTACGCGGGGGGGTTTAATGAGCAGTTCTTC
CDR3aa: CASSYAGGFNEQFF

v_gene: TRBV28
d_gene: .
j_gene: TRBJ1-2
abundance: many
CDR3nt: TGTGCCAGCAGCCGTCTTGAGACCCTCTGGGGTGGCTACACCTTC
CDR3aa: CASSRLETLWGGYTF

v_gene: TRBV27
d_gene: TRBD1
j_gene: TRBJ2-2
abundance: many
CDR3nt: TGTGCCAGCAGCCCAGGGACAGGAATCGCCGGGGAGCTGTTTTTT
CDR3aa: CASSPGTGIAGELFF

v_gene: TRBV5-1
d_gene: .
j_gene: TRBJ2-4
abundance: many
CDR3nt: TGCGCCAGCGGGGACCCTGGGGCCAAAAACATTCAGTACTTC
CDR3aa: CASGDPGAKNIQYF

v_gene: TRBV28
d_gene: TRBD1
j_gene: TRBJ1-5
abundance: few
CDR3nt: TGTGCCAGCAGTTTGAGGGGGCTTGGTCAGCCCCAGCATTTT
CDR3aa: CASSLRGLGQPQHF

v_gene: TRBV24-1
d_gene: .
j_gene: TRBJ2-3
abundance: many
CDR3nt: TGTGCCACCTTGGGAGGGGGAGATACGCAGTATTTT
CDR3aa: CATLGGGDTQYF

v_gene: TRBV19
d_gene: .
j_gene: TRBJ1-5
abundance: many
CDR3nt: TGTGCCAGTAGTTACAAAGGACAGCCACTTATTGACAATCAGCCCCAGCATTTT
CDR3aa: CASSYKGQPLIDNQPQHF

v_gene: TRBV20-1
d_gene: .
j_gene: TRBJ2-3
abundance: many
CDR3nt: TGCAGTGCTCAAGTGGCTAGCGCCGGTACGCAGTATTTT
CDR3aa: CSAQVASAGTQYF

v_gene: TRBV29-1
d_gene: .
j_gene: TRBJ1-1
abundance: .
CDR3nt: TGCAGCGCCGACGGAAGCGACAGTTTCTTT
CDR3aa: CSADGSDSFF

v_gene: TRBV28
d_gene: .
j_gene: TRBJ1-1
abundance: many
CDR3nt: TGTGCCAGCAGTTCTTACGGCACCGCGGTCGCTGAAGCTTTCTTT
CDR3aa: CASSSYGTAVAEAFF

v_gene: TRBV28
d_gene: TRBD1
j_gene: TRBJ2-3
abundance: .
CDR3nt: TGTGCCAGTAGTTGGCGGACAGGGTATTACTTAGATACGCAGTATTTT
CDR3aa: CASSWRTGYYLDTQYF

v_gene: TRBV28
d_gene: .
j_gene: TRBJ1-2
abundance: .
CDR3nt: TGTGCCAGCAGTTCCGGTCGGGGGGACTATGGCTACACCTTC
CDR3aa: CASSSGRGDYGYTF

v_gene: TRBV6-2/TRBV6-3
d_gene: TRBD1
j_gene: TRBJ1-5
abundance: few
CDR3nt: TGTGCCAGCAACGACAGGGAGTATCAGCCCCAGCATTTT
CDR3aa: CASNDREYQPQHF

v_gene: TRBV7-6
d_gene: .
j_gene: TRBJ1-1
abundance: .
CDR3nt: TGTGCCAGCAGCTTAAGCGAGGGCACTGAAGCTTTCTTT
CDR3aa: CASSLSEGTEAFF

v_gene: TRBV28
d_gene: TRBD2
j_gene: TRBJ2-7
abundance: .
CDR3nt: TGTGCCAGCACCCGGGGGGGGATGTCCTACGAGCAGTACTTC
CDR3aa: CASTRGGMSYEQYF

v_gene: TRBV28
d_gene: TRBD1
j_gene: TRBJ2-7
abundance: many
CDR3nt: TGTGCCAGCAGCCGACAGGGGCCCTCCTACGAGCAGTACTTC
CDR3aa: CASSRQGPSYEQYF

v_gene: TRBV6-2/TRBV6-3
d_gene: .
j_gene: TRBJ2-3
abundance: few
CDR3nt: TGTGCCAGCAGGGAAAGGACTCGCACAGATACGCAGTATTTT
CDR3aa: CASRERTRTDTQYF

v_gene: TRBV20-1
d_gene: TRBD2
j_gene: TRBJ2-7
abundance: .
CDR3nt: TGCAGTGCTCACAGCGGGAGGGAAAATTACGAGCAGTACTTC
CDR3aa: CSAHSGRENYEQYF

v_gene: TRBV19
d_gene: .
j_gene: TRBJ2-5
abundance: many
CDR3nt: TGTGCCAGCAGCATACTAGCAGGGTACCAAGAGACCCAGTACTTC
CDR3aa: CASSILAGYQETQYF

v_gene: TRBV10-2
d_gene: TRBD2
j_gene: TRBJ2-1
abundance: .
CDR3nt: TGCGCCAGTACCGGGACTAGCGGATTCAATGAGCAGTTCTTC
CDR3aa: CASTGTSGFNEQFF

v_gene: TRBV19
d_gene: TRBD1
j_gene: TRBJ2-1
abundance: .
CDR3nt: TGTGCCAGTAGTCTGCGACAGGGGCTCCACAATGAGCAGTTCTTC
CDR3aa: CASSLRQGLHNEQFF

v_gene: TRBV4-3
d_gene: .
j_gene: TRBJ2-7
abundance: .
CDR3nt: TGCGCCAGCAGCCAAGCGGTAGGGTTCGCCTACGAGCAGTACTTC
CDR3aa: CASSQAVGFAYEQYF

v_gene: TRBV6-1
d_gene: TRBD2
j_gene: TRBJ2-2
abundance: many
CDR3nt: TGTGCCAGCAGGCAACTAGCGGGAGTACTGAGCACCGGGGAGCTGTTTTTT
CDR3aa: CASRQLAGVLSTGELFF

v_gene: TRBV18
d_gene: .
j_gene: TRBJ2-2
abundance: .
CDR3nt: TGTGCCAGCTCACCACGACTAGTTGTTGTCACCGGGGAGCTGTTTTTT
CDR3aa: CASSPRLVVVTGELFF

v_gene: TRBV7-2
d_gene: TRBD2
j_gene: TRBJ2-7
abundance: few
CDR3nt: TGTGCCAGCAGCCTTATGGGGCTAGCGGGCTACGAGCAGTACTTC
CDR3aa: CASSLMGLAGYEQYF

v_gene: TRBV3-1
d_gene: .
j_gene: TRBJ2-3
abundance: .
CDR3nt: TGTGCCAGCAGCCGCCTACTGTCTGGCACAGATACGCAGTATTTT
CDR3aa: CASSRLLSGTDTQYF

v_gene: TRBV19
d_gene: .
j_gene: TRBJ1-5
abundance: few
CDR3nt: TGTGCCAGTAGTATAGTCGGGGTAGGTAATCAGCCCCAGCATTTT
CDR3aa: CASSIVGVGNQPQHF

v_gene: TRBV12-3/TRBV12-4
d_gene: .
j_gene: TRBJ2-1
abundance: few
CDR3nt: TGTGCCAGCAGTCGGCTAACGGGAGTACGCAATGAGCAGTTCTTC
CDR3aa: CASSRLTGVRNEQFF

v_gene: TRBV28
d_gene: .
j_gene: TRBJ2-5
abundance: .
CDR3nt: TGTGCCAGCAGTTCGAACCTCCTCCAAGAGACCCAGTACTTC
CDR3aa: CASSSNLLQETQYF

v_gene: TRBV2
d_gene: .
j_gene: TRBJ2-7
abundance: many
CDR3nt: TGTGCCAGCAGTGAAGATAGAAGTCCGGACTTC
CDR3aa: CASSEDRSPDF

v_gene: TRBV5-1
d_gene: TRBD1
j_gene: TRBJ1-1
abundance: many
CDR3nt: TGCGCCAGCAGCTTGGGACCAGGGGGAACATTGAACACTGAAGCTTTCTTT
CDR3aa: CASSLGPGGTLNTEAFF

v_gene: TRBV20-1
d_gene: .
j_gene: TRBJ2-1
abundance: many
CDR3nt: TGCAGTGCAACGGGACCGGTCAATGAGCAGTTCTTC
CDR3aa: CSATGPVNEQFF

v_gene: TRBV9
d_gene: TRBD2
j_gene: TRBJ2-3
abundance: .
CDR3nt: TGTGCCAGCAGCGCCCCGGGACTAGCGGGAGGCGGCACAGATACGCAGTATTTT
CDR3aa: CASSAPGLAGGGTDTQYF

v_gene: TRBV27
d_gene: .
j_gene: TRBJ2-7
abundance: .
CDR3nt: TGTGCCAGCAGTGGGGGGCAGGGGGGCTACGAGCAGTACTTC
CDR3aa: CASSGGQGGYEQYF

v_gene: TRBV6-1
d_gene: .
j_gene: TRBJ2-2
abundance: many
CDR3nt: TGTGCCAGCAGTGCGGGGAAACTAGCTCCCAACACCGGGGAGCTGTTTTTT
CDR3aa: CASSAGKLAPNTGELFF

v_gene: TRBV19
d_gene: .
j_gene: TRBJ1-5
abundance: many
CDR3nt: TGTGCCAGTAGTCATGGACAGTTGATAAATCAGCCCCAGCATTTT
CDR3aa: CASSHGQLINQPQHF

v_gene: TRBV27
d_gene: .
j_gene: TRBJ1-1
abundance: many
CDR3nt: TGTGCCAGCAGTTTTCACAGTGTAAACACTGAAGCTTTCTTT
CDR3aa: CASSFHSVNTEAFF

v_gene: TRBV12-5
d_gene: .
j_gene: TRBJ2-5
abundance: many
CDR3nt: TGTGCTAGTGCCTTGGGGAGGTACCAAGAGACCCAGTACTTC
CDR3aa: CASALGRYQETQYF

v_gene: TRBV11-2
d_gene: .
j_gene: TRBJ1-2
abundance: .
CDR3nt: TGTGCCAGCAGCCCCCGACAGGTCGGCGCTAACTATGGCTACACCTTC
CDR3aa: CASSPRQVGANYGYTF

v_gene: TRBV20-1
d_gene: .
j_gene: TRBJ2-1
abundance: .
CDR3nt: TGCAGTGCTAGCGCTGCGGTCTCACGTCTGGAGCAGTTCTTC
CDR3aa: CSASAAVSRLEQFF

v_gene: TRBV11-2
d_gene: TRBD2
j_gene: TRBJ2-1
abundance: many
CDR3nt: TGTGCCAGCAGCTTTCCACCGGGACTACAGTCCTACAATGAGCAGTTCTTC
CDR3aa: CASSFPPGLQSYNEQFF

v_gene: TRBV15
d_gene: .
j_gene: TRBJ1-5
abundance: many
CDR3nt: TGTGCCACCAGCACCTGGAGGAGCAATCAGCCCCAGCATTTT
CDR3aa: CATSTWRSNQPQHF

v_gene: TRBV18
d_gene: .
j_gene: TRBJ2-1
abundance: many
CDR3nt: TGTGCCAGCTCACCGGTTGACTTTCAAAATGAGCAGTTCTTC
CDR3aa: CASSPVDFQNEQFF

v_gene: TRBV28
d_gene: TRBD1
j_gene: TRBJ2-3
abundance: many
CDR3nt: TGTGCCAGCAGCGCCTCCGGACAGGGTGGCACAGATACGCAGTATTTT
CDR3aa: CASSASGQGGTDTQYF

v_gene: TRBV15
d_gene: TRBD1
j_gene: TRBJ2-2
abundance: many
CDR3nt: TGTGCCACCAGCAGAGAGAGACAGGGTCAGTGGAACACCGGGGAGCTGTTTTTT
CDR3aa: CATSRERQGQWNTGELFF

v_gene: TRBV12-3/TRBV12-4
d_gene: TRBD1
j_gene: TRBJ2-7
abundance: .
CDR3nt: TGTGCCAGCAGTCGGACAGGCCAGACCTACGAGCAGTACTTC
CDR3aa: CASSRTGQTYEQYF

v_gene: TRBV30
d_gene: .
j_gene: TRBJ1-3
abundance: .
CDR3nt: TGTGCCTGGAGTAGGCAGGGAATGTTGGGAAACACCATATATTTT
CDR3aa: CAWSRQGMLGNTIYF

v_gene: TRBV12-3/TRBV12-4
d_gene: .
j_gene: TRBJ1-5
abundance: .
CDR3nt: TGTGCCAGCAGTTTAAGGGCGGGAGATTTCAATCAGCCCCAGCATTTT
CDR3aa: CASSLRAGDFNQPQHF

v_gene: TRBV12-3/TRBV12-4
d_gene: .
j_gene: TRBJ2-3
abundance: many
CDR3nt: TGTGCCAGCAGTTTTCAGAATACGCAGTATTTT
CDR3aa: CASSFQNTQYF